This T cell receptor beta chain was identified in a study of OX40 agonist ivuxolimab in advanced cancers. Study as a whole: Ivuxolimab is an agonistic anti-OX40 (CD134) antibody, and patients were treated with it. Two cutaneous melanoma patients and one hepatocellular carcinoma patient, three in all, had partial responses. Overall study results and limits: Undetermined was the antigen specificity of the expanded peripheral T cells. At 0.1 to 3.0 mg/kg, CD4+ and CD8+ blood T cells expanded clonally by week 6.

The sample holds one count of this clone. What it recognizes is unknown. There are 19 residues in the CDR3. CDR1 and CDR2 from the germline V gene are MDHEN and SYDVKM. The ends were cut back, 2 bases at V and 0 bases at J, with 22 bases in the middle. TCRdb keeps only in-frame clones here, not all; method: immunoSEQ multiplex PCR. Seen here are 78,000 or so clones, 70% to 90% observed once, and the top ten hold roughly 16%. Source: CD4+ or CD8+ T cells sorted from blood, taken in a trial of the OX40 agonist ivuxolimab. The rearrangement joins TRBV28 to TRBJ1-1; D might be TRBD1 (5 bases). The receptor's source is an adult with an advanced solid tumor such as melanoma, head and neck, liver or kidney cancer. DNA for the CDR3: TGTGCCAGCAGTTTAGGCCCCGTGGGCTGGGGGAGGATGAACACTGAAGCTTTCTTT. This translates into CASSLGPVGWGRMNTEAFF. Full variable domain (missing parts from reference TRBV28 and TRBJ1-1): DVKVTQSSRYLVKRTGEKVFLECVQDMDHENMFWYRQDPGLGLRLIYFSYDVKMKEKGDIPEGYSVSREKKERFSLILESASTNQTSMYLCASSLGPVGWGRMNTEAFFGQGTRLTVV.